This T cell receptor beta chain comes out of a study of blood T cells in healthy people across ages (dated by TCRdb to the mid-2010s). Study-level background: In model experiments, roughly one uniquely barcoded TCR beta cDNA molecule per two T cells was captured by template switching. Two additional independent replicas of 1 million unique cDNA reads from the same blood draw were analyzed for two donors (one aged 18 to 30 and one aged 80 or older). Four age groups were formed from the donors: young (average about 16 years), middle-aged (approximately 39), aged (about 68) and long-lived (around 80). Age-related changes in TCR beta repertoire diversity were measured in the study by deep sequencing normalized with unique cDNA molecular identifiers. To avoid experimental bias, donors of different ages were distributed randomly across sequencing lanes.

General study outcomes and caveats: Observed TCR beta diversity per million T cells fell roughly linearly with age, and a significant reduction was already apparent by age roughly 40. Total diversity estimates from one million sequenced T cells were considered lower bounds and underestimates. Because donor CMV infection status was unknown, age-related changes in expanded clonotypes were potentially confounded. Compared with the aged group, more naive CD4+ T cells, fewer expanded clones and increased TCR diversity were shown by the long-lived group, suggesting age selection. Observed TCR beta diversity correlated strongly with the percentage of naive T cells measured by flow cytometry. Bulk unsorted PBMC profiling prevented conclusive comparison of naive and antigen-experienced compartments.

Libraries were made using 5' RACE. Data came from an Illumina HiSeq 2500. A second 7 to 11 cycle PCR used a sample-barcoded 5' primer and a J-beta primer mix. A template-switch 5' adaptor carrying 12 random nucleotides introduced a unique molecular identifier onto each TCR beta cDNA molecule. Each sample yielded at least 2.5 million CDR3-containing paired-end reads. First-strand cDNA synthesis was performed from all RNA using the Mint cDNA synthesis kit, with priming by a TRBC-specific oligonucleotide. Following uracil-DNA glycosylase treatment, all cDNA underwent a first 18-cycle PCR with the universal primers M1SS and BC2_uni_R. Processing in the source paper ran as follows. For normalization, 1 million high-quality reads were randomly selected from each sample, with every read carrying a distinct molecular identifier. Instead of being binned into consensus sequences, reads that shared molecular identifiers were thrown out. CDR3 identification, clonotype clustering and error correction used MiTCR with a Q25 quality threshold and the strictest error-elimination algorithm. Lower-bound total TCR beta diversity was estimated with a nonparametric unseen species model using Euler transformation. In TCRdb, the public reads were trimmed at Q25 with fastp and aligned with MiXCR, with productive beta chains retained. Rows merge per CDR3 protein into single entries with the most common DNA and genes. The V and J calls follow TCRdb's processing rather than the paper's. For this sample there are 600,000 to 800,000 distinct CDR3 sequences; over 40% appear just once. The ten most abundant clones make up approximately 13% of the sample.

This clonotype has a handful of counts. Its target antigen remains unknown. The sample holds no much larger clone one base away, and base qualities are not on file. CDR1 and CDR2 are read off the germline V gene (reference sequence) as MNHNY and SVGAGI. The CDR3 covers 14 residues, taking in both the cysteine and the phenylalanine. Here the CDR3 DNA is all that survives: 42 bases in frame from base 1. The junction carries 6 bases between V and J, which are trimmed by 2 bases and 1 base respectively. The donors were under 40 Caucasian individuals from Russia, aged 6 to 90 years, who were systemically healthy. Around 10 milliliters of peripheral blood were collected from each donor into EDTA-treated Vacutainer tubes. Ficoll-Paque density-gradient centrifugation was used to isolate PBMCs, with at least 7 million per sample. Trizol reagent was used to extract total RNA from PBMCs, with at least 6 micrograms per sample. Naive CD45RAhigh/CD27high T cell percentages were measured by flow cytometry on a PBMC aliquot from every donor.

Material for sequencing was blood. The receptor chain draws on TRBV6-6 and TRBJ1-5, with no confidently assigned D gene. This clonotype originated in a woman at least 80 years old in good health. The CDR3 region reads CASSYGPSNQPQHF. The nucleotide sequence is TGTGCCAGCAGTTACGGGCCGAGCAATCAGCCCCAGCATTTT.